The rows below give T cell receptor beta chains drawn from one sample of a study of shared clonotypes between healthy human individuals. Sequencing was performed with immunoSEQ multiplex PCR; in TCRdb, only in-frame clones are kept and a portion is missing. The table shows about 490,000 clones, with about 79% occurring only once. Sequencing input: PBMCs. The receptors were gathered from a woman in her 40s in good health. Some clones in this sample may be carry-over from other donors' samples. The CDR3 runs from the conserved cysteine through the conserved F or W. The order of the fields is CDR3 DNA, CDR3 protein, CDR3 length, D gene, clone size, J gene, V gene. A D gene is named only where the DNA matches it firmly. The size of a clone is reported for some rows only, either as once, few or many, or as a class for expanded clones.

CDR3 DNA: TGTGCCAGCAGCTCCGGGGCACAAGAGACCCAGTACTTC
CDR3 protein: CASSSGAQETQYF
CDR3 length: 13
D gene: NA
clone size: once
J gene: TRBJ2-5
V gene: TRBV11-2

CDR3 DNA: TGTGCAGCCTACTCATGGGGGACTAGCGGGCCAGAAGCGACCCAGTACTTC
CDR3 protein: CAAYSWGTSGPEATQYF
CDR3 length: 17
D gene: TRBD2
clone size: NA
J gene: TRBJ2-5
V gene: TRBV5-6

CDR3 DNA: TGCGCCAGCAGCTCCTCGGGCTCTGGAAACACCATATATTTT
CDR3 protein: CASSSSGSGNTIYF
CDR3 length: 14
D gene: NA
clone size: few
J gene: TRBJ1-3
V gene: TRBV5-1

CDR3 DNA: TGTGCCAGCAGTTACTCGACAGGGTCTGGAAACACCATATATTTT
CDR3 protein: CASSYSTGSGNTIYF
CDR3 length: 15
D gene: TRBD1
clone size: NA
J gene: TRBJ1-3
V gene: TRBV6-5

CDR3 DNA: TGTGCCAGCAGCTCGAGGTTGACAGATACGCAGTATTTT
CDR3 protein: CASSSRLTDTQYF
CDR3 length: 13
D gene: NA
clone size: NA
J gene: TRBJ2-3
V gene: TRBV5-4

CDR3 DNA: TGCGCCAGCAGCCAAGTAATGGGTCCCGCCGGGGAGCTGTTTTTT
CDR3 protein: CASSQVMGPAGELFF
CDR3 length: 15
D gene: NA
clone size: few
J gene: TRBJ2-2
V gene: TRBV4-3

CDR3 DNA: TGTGCCACCAGCAGAGACGCAGGGGGGGAGACCCAGTACTTC
CDR3 protein: CATSRDAGGETQYF
CDR3 length: 14
D gene: NA
clone size: many
J gene: TRBJ2-5
V gene: TRBV15

CDR3 DNA: TGTGCCAGCAGCTTGGGGACAGGCCTCGAGCAGTACTTC
CDR3 protein: CASSLGTGLEQYF
CDR3 length: 13
D gene: TRBD1
clone size: once
J gene: TRBJ2-7
V gene: TRBV7-3

CDR3 DNA: TGTGCCAGCAGCCAAGATCACGGGAGTACCGGGGAGCTGTTTTTT
CDR3 protein: CASSQDHGSTGELFF
CDR3 length: 15
D gene: NA
clone size: few
J gene: TRBJ2-2
V gene: TRBV5-8

CDR3 DNA: TGTGCCAGCAGCAGAATTACGACTAGCGGGAGGGCCGGGATTAGCACAGATACGCAGTATTTT
CDR3 protein: CASSRITTSGRAGISTDTQYF
CDR3 length: 21
D gene: TRBD2
clone size: NA
J gene: TRBJ2-3
V gene: TRBV2

CDR3 DNA: TGCGCCAGCAGCGGACAGGTTACCCAGTACTTC
CDR3 protein: CASSGQVTQYF
CDR3 length: 11
D gene: TRBD1
clone size: few
J gene: TRBJ2-5
V gene: TRBV5-1

CDR3 DNA: TGTGCCAGCAGTGAAGCTGGGACGGAAGCCTACGAGCAGTACTTC
CDR3 protein: CASSEAGTEAYEQYF
CDR3 length: 15
D gene: NA
clone size: NA
J gene: TRBJ2-7
V gene: TRBV6-1

CDR3 DNA: TGTGCCATTATAGTTCCGGGACAGGAAGCGTTCTTT
CDR3 protein: CAIIVPGQEAFF
CDR3 length: 12
D gene: TRBD1
clone size: NA
J gene: TRBJ1-1
V gene: TRBV6-5

CDR3 DNA: TGTGCCAGCAGGACAGCGGGATCCTACGAGCAGTACTTC
CDR3 protein: CASRTAGSYEQYF
CDR3 length: 13
D gene: TRBD2
clone size: NA
J gene: TRBJ2-7
V gene: TRBV6-1

CDR3 DNA: TGTGCCAGCAGCTTAGGGTCTAGCTTAGATACGCAGTATTTT
CDR3 protein: CASSLGSSLDTQYF
CDR3 length: 14
D gene: NA
clone size: NA
J gene: TRBJ2-3
V gene: TRBV7-3

CDR3 DNA: TGTGCCAGCAGCGTGGGGGCGGGAGCAGATACGCAGTATTTT
CDR3 protein: CASSVGAGADTQYF
CDR3 length: 14
D gene: NA
clone size: NA
J gene: TRBJ2-3
V gene: TRBV9

CDR3 DNA: TGTGCCAGTAATAGCCGGGACGGTACCTCCTCCGGATATAGCAATCAGCCCCAGCATTTT
CDR3 protein: CASNSRDGTSSGYSNQPQHF
CDR3 length: 20
D gene: NA
clone size: NA
J gene: TRBJ1-5
V gene: TRBV19

CDR3 DNA: TGTGCCAGCAGCTTAGGGTGGGACATTGAGTTCTACAATGAGCAGTTCTTC
CDR3 protein: CASSLGWDIEFYNEQFF
CDR3 length: 17
D gene: NA
clone size: NA
J gene: TRBJ2-1
V gene: TRBV7-8

CDR3 DNA: TGTGCCAGCAGACGCAGGTTAGGGGGGACTTCCTACGAGCAGTACTTC
CDR3 protein: CASRRRLGGTSYEQYF
CDR3 length: 16
D gene: NA
clone size: NA
J gene: TRBJ2-7
V gene: TRBV2

CDR3 DNA: TGTGCCAGCAGCGCCCGACAGGGTATTGGAGGTGAAGCTTTCTTT
CDR3 protein: CASSARQGIGGEAFF
CDR3 length: 15
D gene: TRBD1
clone size: NA
J gene: TRBJ1-1
V gene: TRBV9

CDR3 DNA: TGTGCCAGCAGCGGGCAGGGTGGCCGGTCGTCCGAGCAGTACTTC
CDR3 protein: CASSGQGGRSSEQYF
CDR3 length: 15
D gene: NA
clone size: NA
J gene: TRBJ2-7
V gene: TRBV7-9

CDR3 DNA: TGCGCCAGCAGCGTAGCCCTGCATAGGGATACGCAGTATTTT
CDR3 protein: CASSVALHRDTQYF
CDR3 length: 14
D gene: NA
clone size: NA
J gene: TRBJ2-3
V gene: TRBV9

CDR3 DNA: TGTGCCAGCAGTTTGACAGAGATCTATGGCTACACCTTC
CDR3 protein: CASSLTEIYGYTF
CDR3 length: 13
D gene: NA
clone size: NA
J gene: TRBJ1-2
V gene: TRBV28